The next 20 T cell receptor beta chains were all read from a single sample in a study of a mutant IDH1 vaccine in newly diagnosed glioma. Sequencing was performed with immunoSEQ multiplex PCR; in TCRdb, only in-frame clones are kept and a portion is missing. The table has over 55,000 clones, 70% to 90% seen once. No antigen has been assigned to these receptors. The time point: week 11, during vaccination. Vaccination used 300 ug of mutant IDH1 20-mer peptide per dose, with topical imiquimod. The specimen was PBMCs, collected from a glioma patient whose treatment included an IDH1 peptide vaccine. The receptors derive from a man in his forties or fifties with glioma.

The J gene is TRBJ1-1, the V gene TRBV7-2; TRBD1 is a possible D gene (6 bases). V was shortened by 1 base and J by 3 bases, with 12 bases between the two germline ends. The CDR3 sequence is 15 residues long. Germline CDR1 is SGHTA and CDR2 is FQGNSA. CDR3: CASSLEGRGYTEAFF. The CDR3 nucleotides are TGTGCCAGCAGCTTAGAGGGCAGGGGATACACTGAAGCTTTCTTT.

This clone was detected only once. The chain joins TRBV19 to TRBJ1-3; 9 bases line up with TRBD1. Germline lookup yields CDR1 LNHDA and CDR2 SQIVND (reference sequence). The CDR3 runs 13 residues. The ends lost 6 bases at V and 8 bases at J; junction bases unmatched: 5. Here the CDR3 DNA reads TGTGCCAGTAGGGGACAGGGATATGACACCATATATTTT. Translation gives CASRGQGYDTIYF.

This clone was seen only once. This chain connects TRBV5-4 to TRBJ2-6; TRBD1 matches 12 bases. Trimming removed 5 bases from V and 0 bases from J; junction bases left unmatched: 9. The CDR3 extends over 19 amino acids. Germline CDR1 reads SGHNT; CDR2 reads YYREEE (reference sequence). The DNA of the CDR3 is TGTGCCAGCAGTCCGTCTAGGGACAGGGGGCACTCTGGGGCCAACGTCCTGACTTTC. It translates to CASSPSRDRGHSGANVLTF.

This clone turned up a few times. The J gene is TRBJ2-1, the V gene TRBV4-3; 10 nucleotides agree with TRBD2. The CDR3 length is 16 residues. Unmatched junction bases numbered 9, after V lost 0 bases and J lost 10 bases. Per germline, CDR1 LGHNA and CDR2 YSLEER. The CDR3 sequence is CASSQERTSGSREQFF. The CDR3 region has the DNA TGCGCCAGCAGCCAAGAGCGGACTAGCGGTAGTAGGGAGCAGTTCTTC.

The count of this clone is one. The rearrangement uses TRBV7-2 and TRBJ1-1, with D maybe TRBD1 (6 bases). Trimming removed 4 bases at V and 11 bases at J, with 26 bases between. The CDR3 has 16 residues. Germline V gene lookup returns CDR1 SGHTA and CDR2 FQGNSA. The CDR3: CASSSIPLQGSEKAFF. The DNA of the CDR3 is TGTGCCAGCAGCTCTATTCCACTCCAGGGGAGTGAAAAGGCTTTCTTT. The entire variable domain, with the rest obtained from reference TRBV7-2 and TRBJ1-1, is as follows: GAGVSQSPSNKVTEKGKDVELRCDPISGHTALYWYRQSLGQGLEFLIYFQGNSAPDKSGLPSDRFSAERTGGSVSTLTIQRTQQEDSAVYLCASSSIPLQGSEKAFFGQGTRLTVV.

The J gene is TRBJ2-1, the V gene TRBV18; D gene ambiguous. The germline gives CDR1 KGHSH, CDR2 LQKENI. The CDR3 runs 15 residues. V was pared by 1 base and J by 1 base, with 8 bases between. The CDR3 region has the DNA TGTGCCAGCTCACCACTAGGGCATTCCTACAATGAGCAGTTCTTC. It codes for CASSPLGHSYNEQFF. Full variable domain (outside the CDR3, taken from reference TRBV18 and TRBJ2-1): NAGVMQNPRHLVRRRGQEARLRCSPMKGHSHVYWYRQLPEEGLKFMVYLQKENIIDESGMPKERFSAEFPKEGPSILRIQQVVRGDSAAYFCASSPLGHSYNEQFFGPGTRLTVL.

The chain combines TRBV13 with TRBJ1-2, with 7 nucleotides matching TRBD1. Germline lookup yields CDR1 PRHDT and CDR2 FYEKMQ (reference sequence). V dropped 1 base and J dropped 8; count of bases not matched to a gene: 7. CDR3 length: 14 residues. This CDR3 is CASSLDRGGGGYTF. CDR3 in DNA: TGTGCCAGCAGCTTAGACAGGGGCGGAGGAGGCTACACCTTC.

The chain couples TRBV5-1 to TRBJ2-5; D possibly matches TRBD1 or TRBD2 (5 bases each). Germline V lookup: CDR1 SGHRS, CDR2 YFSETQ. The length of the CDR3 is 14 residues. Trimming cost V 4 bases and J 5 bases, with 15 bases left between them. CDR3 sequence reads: CASSPMGVAETQYF. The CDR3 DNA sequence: TGCGCCAGCAGCCCAATGGGGGTCGCGGAGACCCAGTACTTC.

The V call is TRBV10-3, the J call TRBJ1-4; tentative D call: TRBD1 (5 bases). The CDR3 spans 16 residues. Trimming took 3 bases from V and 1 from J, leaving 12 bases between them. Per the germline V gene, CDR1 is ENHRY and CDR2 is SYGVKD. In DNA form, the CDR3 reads TGTGCCATCAGTGACCCAGGGAGGGGAACTAATGAAAAACTGTTTTTT. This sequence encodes CAISDPGRGTNEKLFF.

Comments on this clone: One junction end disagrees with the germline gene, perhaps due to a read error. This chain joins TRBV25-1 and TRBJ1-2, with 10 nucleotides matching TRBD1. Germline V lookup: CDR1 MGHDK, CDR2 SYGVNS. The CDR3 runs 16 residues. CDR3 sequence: CASSERGNAWDRGIHF. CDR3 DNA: TGTGCCAGCAGTGAAAGAGGAAATGCTTGGGACAGGGGAATTCATTTC.

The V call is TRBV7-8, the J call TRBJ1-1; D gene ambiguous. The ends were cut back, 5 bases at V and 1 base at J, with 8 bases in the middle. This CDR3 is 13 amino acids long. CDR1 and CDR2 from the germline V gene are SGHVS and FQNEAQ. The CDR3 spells CASSVTRNTEAFF. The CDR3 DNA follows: TGTGCCAGCAGCGTGACACGGAACACTGAAGCTTTCTTT.

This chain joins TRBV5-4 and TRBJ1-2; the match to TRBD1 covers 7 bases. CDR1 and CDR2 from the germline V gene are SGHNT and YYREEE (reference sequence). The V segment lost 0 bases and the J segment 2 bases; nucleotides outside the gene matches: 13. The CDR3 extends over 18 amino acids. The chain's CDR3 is CASSLDQFQGGSNYGYTF. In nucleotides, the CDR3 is TGTGCCAGCAGCTTGGACCAGTTCCAGGGGGGATCAAACTATGGCTACACCTTC. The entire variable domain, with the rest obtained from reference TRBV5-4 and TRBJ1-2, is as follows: ETGVTQSPTHLIKTRGQQVTLRCSSQSGHNTVSWYQQALGQGPQFIFQYYREEENGRGNFPPRFSGLQFPNYSSELNVNALELDDSALYLCASSLDQFQGGSNYGYTFGSGTRLTVV.

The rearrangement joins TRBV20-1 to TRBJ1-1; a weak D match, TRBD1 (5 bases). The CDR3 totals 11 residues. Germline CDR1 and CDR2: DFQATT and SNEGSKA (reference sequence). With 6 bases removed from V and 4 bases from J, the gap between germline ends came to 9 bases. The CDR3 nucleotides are TGCAGTGCCAGGGTGAGCACTGAAGCTTTCTTT. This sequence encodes CSARVSTEAFF.

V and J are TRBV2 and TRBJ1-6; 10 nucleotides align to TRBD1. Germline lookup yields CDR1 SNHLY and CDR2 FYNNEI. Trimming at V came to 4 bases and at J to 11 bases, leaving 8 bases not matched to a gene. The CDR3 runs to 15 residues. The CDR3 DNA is TGTGCCAGCAGTGGGGGACAGGGGCATCGGACACCCCTCCACTTT. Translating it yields CASSGGQGHRTPLHF.

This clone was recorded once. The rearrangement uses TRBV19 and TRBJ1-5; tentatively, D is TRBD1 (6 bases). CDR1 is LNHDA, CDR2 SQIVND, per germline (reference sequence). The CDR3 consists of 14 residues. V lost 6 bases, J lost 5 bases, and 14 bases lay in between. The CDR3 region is CASRPGGSDQPQHF. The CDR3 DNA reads TGTGCCAGTAGGCCGGGGGGCAGCGATCAGCCCCAGCATTTT. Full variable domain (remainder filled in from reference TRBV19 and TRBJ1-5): DGGITQSPKYLFRKEGQNVTLSCEQNLNHDAMYWYRQDPGQGLRLIYYSQIVNDFQKGDIAEGYSVSREKKESFPLTVTSAQKNPTAFYLCASRPGGSDQPQHFGDGTRLSIL.

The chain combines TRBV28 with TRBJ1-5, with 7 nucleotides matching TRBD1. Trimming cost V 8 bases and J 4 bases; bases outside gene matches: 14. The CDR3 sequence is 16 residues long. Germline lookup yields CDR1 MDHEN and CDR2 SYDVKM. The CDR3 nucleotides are TGTGCCAGCGTAAACGTTCAGGGACAGTTTAATCAGCCCCAGCATTTT. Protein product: CASVNVQGQFNQPQHF.

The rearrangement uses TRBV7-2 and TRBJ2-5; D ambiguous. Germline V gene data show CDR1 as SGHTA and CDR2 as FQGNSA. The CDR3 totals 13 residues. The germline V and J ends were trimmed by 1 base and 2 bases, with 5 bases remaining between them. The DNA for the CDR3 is TGTGCCAGCAGCTTAGGTGGTCAAGAGACCCAGTACTTC. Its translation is CASSLGGQETQYF.

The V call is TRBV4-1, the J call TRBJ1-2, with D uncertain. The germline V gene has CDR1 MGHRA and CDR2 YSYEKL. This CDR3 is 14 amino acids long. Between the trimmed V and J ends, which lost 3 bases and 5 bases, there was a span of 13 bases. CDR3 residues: CASSHNPLGYGYTF. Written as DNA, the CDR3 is TGCGCCAGCAGCCACAACCCCTTGGGGTATGGCTACACCTTC.

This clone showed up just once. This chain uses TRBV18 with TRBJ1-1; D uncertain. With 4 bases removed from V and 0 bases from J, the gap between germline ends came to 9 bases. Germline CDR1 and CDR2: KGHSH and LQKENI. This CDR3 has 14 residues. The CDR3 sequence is CASSLQALNTEAFF. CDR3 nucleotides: TGTGCCAGCTCACTTCAGGCTCTGAACACTGAAGCTTTCTTT. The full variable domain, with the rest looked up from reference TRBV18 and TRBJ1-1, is NAGVMQNPRHLVRRRGQEARLRCSPMKGHSHVYWYRQLPEEGLKFMVYLQKENIIDESGMPKERFSAEFPKEGPSILRIQQVVRGDSAAYFCASSLQALNTEAFFGQGTRLTVV.

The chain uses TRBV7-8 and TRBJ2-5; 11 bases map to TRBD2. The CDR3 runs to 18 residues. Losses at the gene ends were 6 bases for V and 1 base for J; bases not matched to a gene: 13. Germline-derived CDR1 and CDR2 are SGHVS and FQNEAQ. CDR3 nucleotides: TGTGCCAGCAGACAGGGACTAGCGGATATAACACTCCAAGAGACCCAGTACTTC. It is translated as CASRQGLADITLQETQYF.